This record looks at one T cell receptor (beta chain) sequence and its context. The source of the sample is a study of T cells in Graves' hyperthyroidism and ophthalmopathy. Trimming left V 3 bases short and J 3 bases short, with 11 bases between. The CDR3 is 14 residues long. Germline V CDR1 and CDR2: LNHNV, YYDKDF (reference sequence). Researchers took RNA transcripts and amplified the TCR beta CDR3 regions from them. The HTBI primer set served for first-round RT-PCR of the TCR CDR3. TCRdb processed the multiplex PCR reads anew with MiXCR; each CDR3 protein has one entry. The sample yields 700,000 or so distinct CDR3 sequences, about 15% seen once.

Sequenced sample: blood. The rearrangement links TRBV15 to TRBJ2-5; the D gene could be TRBD1 or TRBD2 (5 bases each). This TCR was recovered from a man in his late teens or twenties with Graves' hyperthyroidism. CDR3 sequence (DNA): TGTGCCACCAGCAGCGGGGCCTGGGAAGAGACCCAGTACTTC. Translation gives CATSSGAWEETQYF.